This T cell receptor beta chain is drawn from a study of graft-versus-host responses after intestinal transplantation. On the study more broadly: Transplants given to recipients were multivisceral, liver-intestinal, or isolated intestinal.

Remarks on this clone: Its antigen is not known.

Study-wide points: Clonal ratios of graft-versus-host to host-versus-graft in allografts were high for patients exhibiting graft-donor T cell macrochimerism.

Per germline, CDR1 MNHGY and CDR2 SVAAGI. V was cut by 3 bases and J by 5 bases, with 10 bases left in between. The CDR3 spans 13 residues. Assay: immunoSEQ multiplex PCR; the TCRdb copy retains only in-frame clones and omits some. The sample has 10,000 or so clones; 85% to 95% are singletons. The sample here was PBMCs, taken 8 days after intestinal transplant. The TCR comes from a human patient who received an intestinal transplant, so some T cells may come from the graft donor. The chain links TRBV6-9 to TRBJ2-5; D gene uncertain. This CDR3 reads CASSYPTPETQYF. Here the CDR3 DNA reads TGTGCCAGCAGTTACCCAACCCCCGAGACCCAGTACTTC.